Following are 21 T cell receptor beta chains from one sample sequenced in a study of response to subunit inactivated influenza vaccine. TCRdb re-derived calls from the RT-PCR reads in MiXCR, one entry per CDR3 protein. Of over 450,000 distinct CDR3 sequences in the sample, roughly 13% were seen once. Source: PBMCs from blood, taken roughly 45 days after vaccination. Every receptor here comes from a man between 45 and 60 years old who received an inactivated influenza vaccine.

The genes are TRBV5-4 and TRBJ2-1, with 8 nucleotides matching TRBD2. CDR3 size: 12 residues. The V segment lost 3 bases and the J segment 15 bases; nucleotides outside the gene matches: 8. CDR1 is SGHNT and CDR2 is YYREEE in the germline V gene (reference sequence). CDR3 sequence reads: CASSSIAGLWFF. CDR3 DNA: TGTGCCAGCAGCTCCATAGCGGGGTTATGGTTCTTC. The full variable domain, in which reference TRBV5-4 and TRBJ2-1 provide the parts outside the CDR3, is ETGVTQSPTHLIKTRGQQVTLRCSSQSGHNTVSWYQQALGQGPQFIFQYYREEENGRGNFPPRFSGLQFPNYSSELNVNALELDDSALYLCASSSIAGLWFFGPGTRLTVL.

The rearrangement links TRBV29-1 to TRBJ2-3; D possibly matches TRBD1 or TRBD2 (5 bases each). With 4 bases removed from V and 5 bases from J, the gap between germline ends came to 10 bases. The CDR3 runs to 12 residues. In germline, CDR1 is SQVTM, CDR2 ANQGSEA. The CDR3 spells CSVGGAGDTQYF. In DNA form, the CDR3 reads TGCAGCGTTGGAGGGGCGGGAGATACGCAGTATTTT.

The chain carries TRBV6-2 or TRBV6-3 and TRBJ2-2, with TRBD2 matching over 7 bases. The CDR3 loop spans 17 amino acids. The J segment lost 0 bases and the V segment lost 7 bases, leaving 11 bases of the junction unmatched. Germline values: CDR1 MNHEY, CDR2 SVGEGT. The CDR3 sequence: CASTTREDVANTGELFF. The CDR3 DNA follows: TGTGCCAGCACCACCCGGGAGGACGTAGCGAACACCGGGGAGCTGTTTTTT.

This clonotype was counted a few times. The chain has TRBV20-1 and TRBJ2-5, with D tentatively TRBD1 (6 bases). V lost 1 base to trimming and J lost 1 base, with 13 bases between them. The CDR3 is made up of 15 amino acids. Germline CDR1 and CDR2: DFQATT and SNEGSKA (reference sequence). Here the CDR3 reads CSARVTGNFQETQYF. The CDR3 bases are TGCAGTGCTAGAGTTACAGGGAATTTCCAAGAGACCCAGTACTTC.

V is TRBV11-2 and J is TRBJ2-7; perhaps TRBD1 as D (5 bases). The CDR3 consists of 16 residues. Trimming shortened V by 0 bases and J by 1 base, and 13 bases separated the two germline ends. The germline CDR1 and CDR2 sequences are SGHAT and FQNNGV. The DNA for the CDR3 is TGTGCCAGCAGCTTAGATCTCCCAGGGTTTTCCTACGAGCAGTACTTC. Protein sequence: CASSLDLPGFSYEQYF.

This clonotype was detected a few times. The genes are TRBV28 and TRBJ1-6; tentative D call: TRBD1 (5 bases). Per the germline V gene, CDR1 is MDHEN and CDR2 is SYDVKM. The CDR3 spans 14 residues. Trimming left V 5 bases short and J 7 bases short, with 12 bases between. This CDR3 is CASSPGFTNSPLHF. The CDR3 DNA reads as TGTGCCAGCAGTCCAGGGTTTACGAATTCACCCCTCCACTTT.

The V and J genes are TRBV12-3 or TRBV12-4 and TRBJ2-1; D may be TRBD1 or TRBD2 (6 bases each). The CDR3 has 14 residues. V shed 2 bases and J shed 6 bases, with 11 bases lying between them. The CDR3 DNA follows: TGTGCCAGCAGTTTATTGAGGGGGGCCAATGAGCAGTTCTTC. Protein: CASSLLRGANEQFF.

There are many counts of this clonotype. The chain employs TRBV29-1 and TRBJ2-1, with 14 bases aligning to TRBD2. V lost 0 bases, J lost 9 bases, and 7 bases stayed unmatched. CDR3 length: 16 amino acids. CDR1 SQVTM and CDR2 ANQGSEA come from the germline V gene. The DNA of the CDR3 is TGCAGCGTTGAAGAGGGGGGACTAGCGGGAGAGCTTGAGCAGTTCTTC. Its protein is CSVEEGGLAGELEQFF.

This rearrangement joins TRBV4-2 to TRBJ2-5; D call uncertain. Germline V CDR1 and CDR2: LGHNA, YNFKEQ. This CDR3 is built from 12 residues. V shed 6 bases and J shed 5 bases, with 10 bases lying between them. The DNA for the CDR3 is TGTGCCAGCAGTTCCCCGATGGAGACCCAGTACTTC. This translates into CASSSPMETQYF.

This sequence joins TRBV10-2 and TRBJ2-5, with TRBD1 matching 7 bases. Germline CDR1 is WSHSY and CDR2 is SAAADI. Trimming removed 7 bases from V and 4 bases from J; junction bases left unmatched: 18. The CDR3 is made up of 17 amino acids. CDR3 sequence (DNA): TGCGCCAGCAAAGGGGGACAGTCCCCTAAAACCCCAGAGACCCAGTACTTC. It yields the protein CASKGGQSPKTPETQYF.

In its sample, this clonotype was seen a few times. The chain carries TRBV11-2 and TRBJ1-6; D gene unclear. The germline V and J ends were trimmed by 0 bases and 10 bases, with 10 bases remaining between them. The CDR3 has 14 residues. Germline CDR1 is SGHAT and CDR2 is FQNNGV. The CDR3 bases are TGTGCCAGCAGCTTAGAGGGTTTTGAGTCACCCCTCCACTTT. As protein: CASSLEGFESPLHF.

This clonotype was detected only once. The V and J genes are TRBV12-3 or TRBV12-4 and TRBJ1-4, with D possibly TRBD1 on 5 matching bases. CDR3 length equals 15 residues. The ends were cut back, 6 bases at V and 7 bases at J, with 18 bases in the middle. As DNA, the CDR3 is TGTGCCAGCAGGGCTTCGGGTGGGGCGGGTGAAAAACTGTTTTTT. Protein sequence: CASRASGGAGEKLFF.

This clonotype was observed many times. V and J are TRBV5-1 and TRBJ2-1, with 7 bases identical to TRBD1. With 1 base clipped from V and 6 bases from J, the junction kept 4 bases outside the gene matches. The germline CDR1 and CDR2 sequences are SGHRS and YFSETQ. The CDR3 is 14 amino acids. CDR3 nucleotide sequence: TGCGCCAGCAGCTTGACAGGGGCTTCCAATGAGCAGTTCTTC. This codes for CASSLTGASNEQFF.

In its sample, this clonotype was seen a few times. The J gene is TRBJ2-7, the V gene TRBV18; a weak D match, TRBD2 (6 bases). This CDR3 spans 14 amino acids. V dropped 0 bases and J dropped 11 bases, with 17 bases sitting between them. CDR1 and CDR2 (germline): KGHSH, LQKENI. DNA of the CDR3: TGTGCCAGCTCACCACCACATAGGCGAGGAGGGAAGTACTTC. Protein product: CASSPPHRRGGKYF.

This clonotype was observed a handful of times. CDR3 DNA sequence: TGCAGTGTGCCCCTAGCGGGAGTTCCAGATACGCAGTATTTT. This encodes CSVPLAGVPDTQYF. The chain recombines TRBV20-1 with TRBJ2-3, with 10 bases matching TRBD2. The CDR3 consists of 14 residues. Unmatched junction bases numbered 8, after V lost 7 bases and J lost 4 bases. The germline gives CDR1 DFQATT, CDR2 SNEGSKA (reference sequence).

This clonotype was found many times. The chain recombines TRBV9 with TRBJ1-3, with 8 nucleotides matching TRBD1. V lost 4 bases, J lost 4 bases, and 1 base stayed unmatched. The germline CDR1 and CDR2 sequences are SGDLS and YYNGEE. The CDR3 totals 13 residues. The CDR3 loop reads CASSRTGGNTIYF. The DNA for the CDR3 is TGTGCCAGCAGCCGGACAGGGGGAAACACCATATATTTT.

This clonotype was counted ten times or more. This chain links TRBV20-1 with TRBJ2-2; D gene uncertain. V was cut by 0 bases and J by 5 bases, with 7 bases left in between. Germline-derived CDR1 and CDR2 are DFQATT and SNEGSKA (reference sequence). The CDR3 is made up of 13 amino acids. CDR3 sequence reads: CSARDGDTGELFF. In DNA form, the CDR3 reads TGCAGTGCTAGAGATGGGGATACCGGGGAGCTGTTTTTT.

This clonotype occurred a few times. The chain links TRBV15 to TRBJ2-5; D is ambiguous. Trimming left V 0 bases short and J 5 bases short, with 7 bases between. Germline CDR1 and CDR2: LNHNV and YYDKDF (reference sequence). The CDR3 runs 13 residues. The CDR3 region is CATSRDPVETQYF. The CDR3 DNA follows: TGTGCCACCAGCAGAGATCCGGTGGAGACCCAGTACTTC.

The sample holds a few counts of this clonotype. The chain joins TRBV3-1 to TRBJ2-1; 9 bases fit TRBD2. Germline V lookup: CDR1 LGHDT, CDR2 YNNKEL (reference sequence). This CDR3 has 16 amino acids. V lost 5 bases, J lost 6 bases, and 11 bases stayed unmatched. DNA for the CDR3: TGTGCCAGCAGCTCATTCCTCCTAGCGGGGACCAATGAGCAGTTCTTC. Translation: CASSSFLLAGTNEQFF.

Many counts were recorded for this clonotype. The gene calls are TRBV5-1 and TRBJ2-7; perhaps D is TRBD1 or TRBD2 (5 bases each). V was shortened by 2 bases and J by 5 bases, with 17 bases between the two germline ends. Looked up from germline, CDR1 is SGHRS and CDR2 is YFSETQ. The length of the CDR3 is 15 residues. The CDR3 sequence is CASSFGALSRHEQYF. The CDR3 DNA follows: TGCGCCAGCAGCTTCGGGGCCCTAAGTCGACACGAGCAGTACTTC.

The rearrangement links TRBV6-5 to TRBJ2-2; 9 bases align to TRBD1. Trimming removed 2 bases from V and 3 bases from J; junction bases left unmatched: 4. There are 16 residues in the CDR3. Germline lookup yields CDR1 MNHEY and CDR2 SVGAGI. In DNA, the CDR3 is TGTGCCAGCAGTTACCTAGACAGGGGGGACACCGGGGAGCTGTTTTTT. Encoded protein: CASSYLDRGDTGELFF.